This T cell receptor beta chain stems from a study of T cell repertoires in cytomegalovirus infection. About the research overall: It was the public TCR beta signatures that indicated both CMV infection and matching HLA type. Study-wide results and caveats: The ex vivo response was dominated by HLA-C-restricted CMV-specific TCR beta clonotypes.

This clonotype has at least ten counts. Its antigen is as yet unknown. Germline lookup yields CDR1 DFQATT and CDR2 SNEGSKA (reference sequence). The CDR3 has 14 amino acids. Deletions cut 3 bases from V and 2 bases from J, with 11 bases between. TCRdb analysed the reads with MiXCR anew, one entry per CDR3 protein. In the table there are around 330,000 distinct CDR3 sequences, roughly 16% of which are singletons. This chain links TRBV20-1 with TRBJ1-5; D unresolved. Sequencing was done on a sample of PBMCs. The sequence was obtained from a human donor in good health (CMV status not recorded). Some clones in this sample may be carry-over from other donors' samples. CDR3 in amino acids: CSASEGYGNQPQHF. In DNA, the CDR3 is TGCAGTGCTAGTGAAGGGTACGGCAATCAGCCCCAGCATTTT.